This entry features one T cell receptor (beta chain) sequence. This specimen comes from a study of CD8+CD57+ T cells in acquired aplastic anemia. Study-wide context: CD4+ and CD8+ cells, once sorted, gave DNA averaging roughly 3.2 ug.

The CDR3 consists of 15 residues. Trimming stripped 5 bases from V and 6 bases from J, with 18 bases between. Germline CDR1 and CDR2: LNHDA and SQIVND (reference sequence). Investigators profiled TCR beta VDJ and CDR3 from genomic DNA template. TCRdb analysed the reads with MiXCR anew, one entry per CDR3 protein. Among roughly 190,000 distinct CDR3 sequences listed, less than 65% were seen once. Material: sorted CD4+, CD8+, or CD8+CD57+ T cells (not recorded which) from PBMCs. The clonotype comes from a human donor in good health, serving as a control. The rearrangement links TRBV19 to TRBJ2-3; D possibly corresponds to TRBD2 (7 bases). CDR3 residues: CASSARGGAADTQYF. The CDR3 DNA sequence: TGTGCCAGTAGTGCTAGGGGGGGGGCGGCGGATACGCAGTATTTT.